Reported below is one TCR beta chain. The sample comes from a study of cytomegalovirus exposure and HLA in healthy donors. The PCR contained 60 Vbeta and 13 Jbeta primers. TCRdb's table, derived via immunoSEQ multiplex PCR, lists solely in-frame clones and lacks some. The profile shows 150,000 or so clones, more than 60% of them singletons. CDR1 is SGHVS and CDR2 is FNYEAQ in the germline V gene. The V end lost 1 base, the J end lost 2 bases, and 12 bases lay between the germline ends. The CDR3 loop spans 15 amino acids. The J gene is TRBJ2-7, the V gene TRBV7-6; TRBD1 might be the D (5 bases). What was sequenced was PBMCs. The clonotype comes from a human donor in good health. The CDR3 DNA reads TGTGCCAGCAGCTTAGTTTCAGGGATCCCCTACGAGCAGTACTTC. This codes for CASSLVSGIPYEQYF. Filled out from reference TRBV7-6 and TRBJ2-7, the complete variable domain reads GAGVSQSPRYKVTKRGQDVALRCDPISGHVSLYWYRQALGQGPEFLTYFNYEAQQDKSGLPNDRFSAERPEGSISTLTIQRTEQRDSAMYRCASSLVSGIPYEQYFGPGTRLTVT.